Below, 22 T cell receptor beta chains from the same sample are listed, as sequenced in a study of T cells in Graves' hyperthyroidism and ophthalmopathy. Amplified TCR beta CDR3 regions derived from RNA transcripts. In the first-round RT-PCR of the TCR CDR3, the HTBI primer set was used. MiXCR was run by TCRdb on the multiplex PCR reads, yielding one entry per CDR3 protein. In the table there are around 280,000 distinct CDR3 sequences, roughly 15% of which are singletons. The sequenced sample consisted of blood. The receptors come from a woman in her thirties or forties with Graves' hyperthyroidism.

This clonotype showed up many times. The chain carries TRBV6-1 and TRBJ1-5, with a weak D call TRBD1 (5 bases). The CDR3 loop spans 14 amino acids. The V gene's germline CDR1 is MNHNS and CDR2 SASEGT. V shed 3 bases and J shed 10 bases, with 16 bases lying between them. The CDR3 sequence is CASSERTGVGPQHF. The CDR3 nucleotides are TGTGCCAGCAGTGAGAGGACGGGGGTAGGACCCCAGCATTTT.

The chain is built from TRBV19 and TRBJ2-2, with a weak D call TRBD2 (6 bases). The V gene's germline CDR1 is LNHDA and CDR2 SQIVND (reference sequence). This CDR3 region has 15 residues. The V gene lost 6 bases and the J gene lost 0 bases, with 11 bases spanning the gap. The CDR3 here is CASSWGGTNTGELFF. DNA of the CDR3: TGTGCCAGTAGCTGGGGCGGGACGAACACCGGGGAGCTGTTTTTT.

This clonotype was picked up many times. This sequence joins TRBV3-1 and TRBJ2-1, with 7 bases aligning to TRBD2. The V gene end was trimmed by 4 bases and the J gene end by 4 bases; junction bases not matched to a gene: 4. The germline gives CDR1 LGHDT, CDR2 YNNKEL (reference sequence). The CDR3 totals 14 residues. The CDR3 is CASSRLAAYNEQFF. CDR3 in DNA: TGTGCCAGCAGCCGACTAGCAGCGTACAATGAGCAGTTCTTC.

This clonotype was picked up many times. V usage is TRBV29-1 and J usage is TRBJ2-7, with TRBD1 as a possible D gene (5 bases). Trimming shortened V by 2 bases and J by 4 bases, and 15 bases separated the two germline ends. Germline-derived CDR1 and CDR2 are SQVTM and ANQGSEA. This CDR3 is 14 amino acids long. CDR3 nucleotides: TGCAGCGTTGAAATCCCCGACAGATTATACGAGCAGTACTTC. This codes for CSVEIPDRLYEQYF.

This clonotype has more than one count but fewer than ten. The chain carries TRBV28 and TRBJ1-2; no firm D call. Germline V lookup: CDR1 MDHEN, CDR2 SYDVKM. The CDR3 covers 12 residues. Trimming cost V 6 bases and J 6 bases, with 11 bases left between them. CDR3 amino acids: CASSLERNGYTF. CDR3 DNA: TGTGCCAGCAGCCTGGAGAGAAATGGCTACACCTTC.

This clonotype was found a few times. V is TRBV9 and J is TRBJ2-7; D may be TRBD2 (6 bases). The CDR3 is 15 amino acids. CDR1 is SGDLS, CDR2 YYNGEE, per germline. V was shortened by 0 bases and J by 4 bases, with 14 bases between the two germline ends. The CDR3 DNA sequence: TGTGCCAGCAGCGTAGGCGGAGGGAGGAGGTACGAGCAGTACTTC. Residues: CASSVGGGRRYEQYF.

This clonotype was observed many times. This chain uses TRBV2 with TRBJ2-3, with 8 bases that match TRBD1. The CDR3 consists of 13 residues. CDR1 SNHLY and CDR2 FYNNEI come from the germline V gene. V lost 7 bases to trimming and J lost 6 bases; unmatched junction nucleotides: 6. CDR3 bases: TGTGCCAGCATGCAGGGGGCGGGGGATACGCAGTATTTT. The encoded protein is CASMQGAGDTQYF.

This clonotype was counted at least ten times. The chain employs TRBV7-8 and TRBJ1-2, with a possible D match to TRBD1 (6 bases). The CDR3 runs 15 residues. Per germline, CDR1 SGHVS and CDR2 FQNEAQ. Trimming stripped 3 bases from V and 4 bases from J, with 15 bases between. The CDR3 DNA reads TGTGCCAGCAGCTTTGGGGCAGGGGTTAGCTATGGCTACACCTTC. Translation gives CASSFGAGVSYGYTF.

This clonotype was detected ten times or more. The chain uses TRBV11-2 and TRBJ2-1, with 10 bases matching TRBD2. The CDR3 spans 16 residues. V lost 5 bases and J lost 3; bases outside the gene matches: 7. The V gene's germline CDR1 is SGHAT and CDR2 FQNNGV. CDR3 sequence (DNA): TGTGCCAGCAGCCCTATAGCGGGAGGCTTCTACAATGAGCAGTTCTTC. Protein product: CASSPIAGGFYNEQFF.

The chain recombines TRBV5-4 with TRBJ2-7; D not certain. Germline CDR1 and CDR2: SGHNT and YYREEE (reference sequence). This CDR3 contains 14 residues. V was trimmed by 0 bases and J by 3 bases, leaving 10 bases between them. The CDR3 here is CASSLEKGHYEQYF. In DNA form, the CDR3 reads TGTGCCAGCAGCTTGGAAAAGGGTCACTACGAGCAGTACTTC.

The rearrangement links TRBV18 to TRBJ1-3; D is uncertain. The CDR3 is 16 residues long. Per germline, CDR1 KGHSH and CDR2 LQKENI. The germline V and J ends were trimmed by 5 bases and 1 base, with 15 bases remaining between them. CDR3 protein: CASSRSTDSSGNTIYF. The CDR3 DNA sequence: TGTGCCAGCTCAAGAAGTACGGATTCGTCTGGAAACACCATATATTTT.

This clonotype was recorded many times. The rearrangement uses TRBV7-2 and TRBJ2-7; 7 nucleotides agree with TRBD2. Germline assignment: CDR1 SGHTA and CDR2 FQGNSA. Trimming cost V 6 bases and J 4 bases; bases outside gene matches: 12. This CDR3 region has 15 residues. The CDR3 DNA sequence: TGTGCCAGCAGTCGCGAGGCGGGAGACTCGTACGAGCAGTACTTC. Translating gives CASSREAGDSYEQYF. Full variable domain (rest looked up from reference TRBV7-2 and TRBJ2-7): GAGVSQSPSNKVTEKGKDVELRCDPISGHTALYWYRQSLGQGLEFLIYFQGNSAPDKSGLPSDRFSAERTGGSVSTLTIQRTQQEDSAVYLCASSREAGDSYEQYFGPGTRLTVT.

This rearrangement joins TRBV28 to TRBJ2-7; D remains ambiguous. CDR3 length: 14 amino acids. Trimming stripped 5 bases from V and 5 bases from J, with 16 bases between. The germline gives CDR1 MDHEN, CDR2 SYDVKM. The CDR3 bases are TGTGCCAGCAGTCCCCCAATTTCGGCCAACGAGCAGTACTTC. Translating gives CASSPPISANEQYF.

In its sample, this clonotype was seen many times. V is TRBV20-1 and J is TRBJ2-5; 11 bases are shared with TRBD2. There are 14 residues in the CDR3. Germline-derived CDR1 and CDR2 are DFQATT and SNEGSKA (reference sequence). CDR3 sequence (DNA): TGCAGCGCCATCCTAGCGGGAGGTAGAGAGACCCAGTACTTC. This gives the protein CSAILAGGRETQYF.

This clonotype has ten or more counts. The genes are TRBV20-1 and TRBJ2-2; TRBD1 might be the D (6 bases). Germline CDR1 DFQATT, CDR2 SNEGSKA (reference sequence). CDR3 length: 12 residues. With 3 bases removed from V and 7 bases from J, the gap between germline ends came to 9 bases. This CDR3 is CSASSDSGELFF. In DNA form, the CDR3 reads TGCAGTGCTAGTTCGGACAGCGGGGAGCTGTTTTTT.

The CDR3 nucleotides are TGTGCCAGCAGCAAACCCGGACAGGGGTCGGGCACAGATACGCAGTATTTT. It is translated as CASSKPGQGSGTDTQYF. J is TRBJ2-3 and V is TRBV12-3 or TRBV12-4, with 9 bases aligning to TRBD1. This CDR3 is built from 17 residues. V shed 6 bases and J 1 base; nucleotides not matched to a gene: 11.

This clonotype came up many times. This chain connects TRBV6-2 or TRBV6-3 to TRBJ2-3; the D gene is possibly TRBD2 (6 bases). The CDR3 contains 13 residues. Trimming shortened V by 6 bases and J by 2 bases, and 9 bases separated the two germline ends. The germline gives CDR1 MNHEY, CDR2 SVGEGT. In DNA, the CDR3 is TGTGCCAGCAGGGGACTCCTCACAGATACGCAGTATTTT. Translation gives CASRGLLTDTQYF.

At least ten counts were recorded for this clonotype. The chain uses TRBV6-1 and TRBJ2-3; D uncertain. This CDR3 is 12 amino acids long. V lost 6 bases to trimming and J lost 4 bases, with 8 bases between them. CDR1 is MNHNS and CDR2 is SASEGT in the germline V gene. The CDR3 DNA follows: TGTGCCAGCAGCCCCTGGGCAGATACGCAGTATTTT. Residues: CASSPWADTQYF.

This clonotype appeared many times. The chain has TRBV28 and TRBJ2-5; the D is unclear. Trimming took 4 bases from V and 5 from J, leaving 8 bases between them. CDR1 and CDR2 from the germline V gene are MDHEN and SYDVKM. The CDR3 runs 12 residues. CDR3: CASSSIKETQYF. In nucleotides, the CDR3 is TGTGCCAGCAGTTCAATCAAGGAGACCCAGTACTTC.

In its sample, this clonotype was seen many times. The chain recombines TRBV10-3 with TRBJ1-4; D possibly corresponds to TRBD1 (6 bases). The germline gives CDR1 ENHRY, CDR2 SYGVKD. Trimming removed 4 bases from V and 5 bases from J, with 11 bases in between. The CDR3 has 14 residues. The CDR3 is CAISVEGGNEKLFF. In DNA form, the CDR3 reads TGTGCCATCAGTGTTGAGGGGGGGAATGAAAAACTGTTTTTT.

This clonotype was seen ten or more times. J is TRBJ1-3 and V is TRBV12-3 or TRBV12-4; D is uncertain. V shed 5 bases and J shed 2 bases, with 13 bases lying between them. This CDR3 is built from 15 residues. The DNA of the CDR3 is TGTGCCAGCAGTCCCACTCGGACCCCTGGAAACACCATATATTTT. It translates to CASSPTRTPGNTIYF.

This clonotype was picked up a small number of times. This chain links TRBV7-9 with TRBJ1-4; 8 nucleotides line up with TRBD1. The CDR3 has 15 residues. Looked up from germline, CDR1 is SEHNR and CDR2 is FQNEAQ (reference sequence). The V segment lost 3 bases and the J segment 7 bases; nucleotides outside the gene matches: 7. CDR3 DNA sequence: TGTGCCAGCAGCTTGGACAGGGCACGTAGTGAAAAACTGTTTTTT. Translation gives CASSLDRARSEKLFF.